This TCR beta chain is drawn from a study of blood T cell repertoires in COVID-19. Sequenced by immunoSEQ multiplex PCR; TCRdb stores in-frame clones only, minus some. This sample yields about 220,000 clones, of which roughly 85% are seen a single time; 2.4% belongs to the top ten. The CDR3 length is 14 residues. The V and J ends lost 5 bases and 5 bases, in that order; junction bases with no gene match: 3. Germline V CDR1 and CDR2: GTSNPN, SVGIG (reference sequence). J is TRBJ1-4 and V is TRBV30; 12 bases fit TRBD1. The clonotype comes from a woman in her seventies with COVID-19, enrolled during active disease. Sequenced input: peripheral blood. The CDR3 reads CAWGTGGENEKLFF. The CDR3 region has the DNA TGTGCCTGGGGGACAGGGGGCGAAAATGAAAAACTGTTTTTT.